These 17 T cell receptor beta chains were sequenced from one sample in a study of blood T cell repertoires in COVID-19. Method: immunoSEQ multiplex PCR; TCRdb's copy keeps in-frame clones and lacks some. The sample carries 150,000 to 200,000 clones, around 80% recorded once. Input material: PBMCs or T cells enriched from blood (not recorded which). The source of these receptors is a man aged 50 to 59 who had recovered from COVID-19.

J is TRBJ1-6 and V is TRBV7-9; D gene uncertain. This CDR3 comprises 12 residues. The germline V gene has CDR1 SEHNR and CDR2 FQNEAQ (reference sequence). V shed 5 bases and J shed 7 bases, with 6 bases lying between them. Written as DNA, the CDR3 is TGTGCCAGCAGCCCGCAGAATTCACCCCTCCACTTT. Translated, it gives CASSPQNSPLHF.

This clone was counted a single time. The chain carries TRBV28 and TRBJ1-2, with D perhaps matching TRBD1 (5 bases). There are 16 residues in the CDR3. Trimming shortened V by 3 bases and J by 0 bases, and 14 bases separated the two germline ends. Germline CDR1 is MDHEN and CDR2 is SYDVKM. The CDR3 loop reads CASSLGETTANYGYTF. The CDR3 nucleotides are TGTGCCAGCAGTTTGGGCGAGACGACAGCTAACTATGGCTACACCTTC.

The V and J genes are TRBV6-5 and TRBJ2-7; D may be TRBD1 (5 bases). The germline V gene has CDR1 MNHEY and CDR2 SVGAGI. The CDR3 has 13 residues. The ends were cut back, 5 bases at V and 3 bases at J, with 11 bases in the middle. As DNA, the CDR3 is TGTGCCAGCAGTAGTGACAGCTACTACGAGCAGTACTTC. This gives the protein CASSSDSYYEQYF.

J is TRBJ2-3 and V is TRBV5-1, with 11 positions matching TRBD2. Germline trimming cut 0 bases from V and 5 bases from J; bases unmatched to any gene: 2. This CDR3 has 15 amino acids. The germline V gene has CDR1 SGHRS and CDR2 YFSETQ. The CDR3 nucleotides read TGCGCCAGCAGCTTGGTAGCGGGGGGGCAAGATACGCAGTATTTT. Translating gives CASSLVAGGQDTQYF.

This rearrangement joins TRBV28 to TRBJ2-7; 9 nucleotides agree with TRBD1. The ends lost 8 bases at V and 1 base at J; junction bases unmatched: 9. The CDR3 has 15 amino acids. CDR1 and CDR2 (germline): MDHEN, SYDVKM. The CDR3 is CASQEDRGDSYEQYF. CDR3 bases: TGTGCCAGCCAGGAGGACAGGGGCGATTCCTACGAGCAGTACTTC.

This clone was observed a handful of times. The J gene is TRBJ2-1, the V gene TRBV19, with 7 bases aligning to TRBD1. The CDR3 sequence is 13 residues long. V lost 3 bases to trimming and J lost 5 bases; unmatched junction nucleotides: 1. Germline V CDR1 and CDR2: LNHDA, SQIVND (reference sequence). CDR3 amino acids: CASSIGQDNEQFF. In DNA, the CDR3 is TGTGCCAGTAGTATCGGACAGGACAATGAGCAGTTCTTC. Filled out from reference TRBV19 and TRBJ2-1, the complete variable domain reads DGGITQSPKYLFRKEGQNVTLSCEQNLNHDAMYWYRQDPGQGLRLIYYSQIVNDFQKGDIAEGYSVSREKKESFPLTVTSAQKNPTAFYLCASSIGQDNEQFFGPGTRLTVL.

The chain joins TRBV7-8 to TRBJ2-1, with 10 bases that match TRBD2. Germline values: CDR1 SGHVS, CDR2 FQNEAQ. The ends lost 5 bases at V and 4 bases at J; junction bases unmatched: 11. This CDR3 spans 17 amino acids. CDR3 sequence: CASSRPLLAGLYNEQFF. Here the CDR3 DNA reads TGTGCCAGCAGCAGACCATTACTAGCGGGACTTTACAATGAGCAGTTCTTC.

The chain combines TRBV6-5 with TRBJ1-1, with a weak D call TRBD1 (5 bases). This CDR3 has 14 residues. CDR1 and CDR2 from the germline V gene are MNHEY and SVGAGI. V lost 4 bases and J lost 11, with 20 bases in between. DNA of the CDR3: TGTGCCAGCAGTTCCTTTACCGGGACTCGGAAGGCTTTCTTT. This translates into CASSSFTGTRKAFF.

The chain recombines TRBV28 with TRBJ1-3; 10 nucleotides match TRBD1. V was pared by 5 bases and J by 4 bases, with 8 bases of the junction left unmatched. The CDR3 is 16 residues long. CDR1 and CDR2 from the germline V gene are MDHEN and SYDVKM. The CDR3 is CASSPTGTGVGNTIYF. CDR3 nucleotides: TGTGCCAGCAGTCCTACCGGGACAGGGGTGGGAAACACCATATATTTT.

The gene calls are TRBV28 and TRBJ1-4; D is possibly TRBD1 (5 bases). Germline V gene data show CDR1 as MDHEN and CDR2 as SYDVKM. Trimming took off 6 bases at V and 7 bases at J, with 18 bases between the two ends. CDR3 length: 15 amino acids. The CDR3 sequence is CASRTTGSRGEKLFF. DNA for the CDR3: TGTGCCAGCAGGACGACGGGCTCTAGGGGTGAAAAACTGTTTTTT.

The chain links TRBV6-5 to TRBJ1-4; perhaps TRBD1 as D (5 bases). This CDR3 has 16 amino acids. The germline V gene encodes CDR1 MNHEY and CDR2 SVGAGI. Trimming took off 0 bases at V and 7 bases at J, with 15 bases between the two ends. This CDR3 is CASSYSGGGVTEKLFF. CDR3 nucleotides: TGTGCCAGCAGTTACTCGGGCGGGGGAGTGACTGAAAAACTGTTTTTT.

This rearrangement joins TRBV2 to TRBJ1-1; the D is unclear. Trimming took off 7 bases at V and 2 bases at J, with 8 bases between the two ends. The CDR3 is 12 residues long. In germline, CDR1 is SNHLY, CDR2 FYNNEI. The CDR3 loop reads CASTRLNTEAFF. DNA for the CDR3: TGTGCCAGCACTAGGCTTAACACTGAAGCTTTCTTT.

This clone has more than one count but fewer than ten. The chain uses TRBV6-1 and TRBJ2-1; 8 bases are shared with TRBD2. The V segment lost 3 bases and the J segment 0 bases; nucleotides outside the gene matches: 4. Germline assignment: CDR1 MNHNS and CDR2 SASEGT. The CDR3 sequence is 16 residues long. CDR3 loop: CASSDLSGISYNEQFF. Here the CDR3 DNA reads TGTGCCAGCAGTGACCTTAGCGGGATCTCCTACAATGAGCAGTTCTTC.

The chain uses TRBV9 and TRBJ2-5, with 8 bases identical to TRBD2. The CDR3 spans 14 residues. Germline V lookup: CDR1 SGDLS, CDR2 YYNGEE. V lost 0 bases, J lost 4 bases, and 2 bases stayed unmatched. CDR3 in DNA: TGTGCCAGCAGCGTAGCGGGGGGGCCAGAGACCCAGTACTTC. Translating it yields CASSVAGGPETQYF.

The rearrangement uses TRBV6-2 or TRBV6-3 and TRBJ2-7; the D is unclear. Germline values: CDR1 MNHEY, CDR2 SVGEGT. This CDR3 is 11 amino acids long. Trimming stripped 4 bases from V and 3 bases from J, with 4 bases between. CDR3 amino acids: CASSSLYEQYF. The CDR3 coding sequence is TGTGCCAGCAGTTCCCTCTACGAGCAGTACTTC.

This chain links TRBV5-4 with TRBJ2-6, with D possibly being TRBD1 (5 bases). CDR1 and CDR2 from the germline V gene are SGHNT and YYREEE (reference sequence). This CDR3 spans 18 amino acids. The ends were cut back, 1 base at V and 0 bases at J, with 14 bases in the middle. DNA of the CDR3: TGTGCCAGCAGCTTGAGGGCAGGGCAGCACTCTGGGGCCAACGTCCTGACTTTC. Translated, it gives CASSLRAGQHSGANVLTF.

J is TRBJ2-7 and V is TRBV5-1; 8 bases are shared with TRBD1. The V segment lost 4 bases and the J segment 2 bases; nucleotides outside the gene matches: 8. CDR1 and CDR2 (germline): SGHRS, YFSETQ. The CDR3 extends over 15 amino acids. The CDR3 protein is CASSPEDRAAYEQYF. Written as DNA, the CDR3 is TGCGCCAGCAGCCCAGAGGACAGGGCCGCCTACGAGCAGTACTTC.